These 15 T cell receptor beta chains were all obtained from the same sample, sequenced in a study of blood T cell repertoires in COVID-19 (TCRdb year 2020). Preparation of the library involved the immunoSEQ multiplex PCR assay. Not all clones reach the TCRdb copy of this immuneACCESS table, which keeps in-frame sequences only. Checked studies attribute under half of the gap to unresolved V genes and leave the rest unexplained. The sample table lists around 270,000 clones, around 87% of them with a count of one. Of the sample, less than 3% falls within the top ten clones. Input material: peripheral blood. Every receptor here comes from a woman aged 45 to 65 with acute or convalescent COVID-19.

The chain employs TRBV20-1 and TRBJ1-2; TRBD1 might be the D (6 bases). CDR1 DFQATT and CDR2 SNEGSKA come from the germline V gene (reference sequence). Trimming stripped 5 bases from V and 5 bases from J, with 9 bases between. This CDR3 has 11 residues. CDR3 loop: CSAETGYGYTF. The DNA of the CDR3 is TGCAGTGCTGAAACAGGGTATGGCTACACCTTC.

This clone has a handful of counts. CDR3 coding DNA: TGTGCCAGCAGTTACTTTGGGAGGGGCAGGAGCACTGAAGCTTTCTTT. Its protein is CASSYFGRGRSTEAFF. V usage is TRBV6-2 or TRBV6-3 and J usage is TRBJ1-1, with a possible D match to TRBD1 (5 bases). Germline V gives CDR1 MNHEY, CDR2 SVGEGT. The CDR3 runs 16 residues. The ends were cut back, 1 base at V and 4 bases at J, with 16 bases in the middle.

This sequence joins TRBV7-2 and TRBJ1-1; 11 nucleotides agree with TRBD1. CDR1 is SGHTA and CDR2 is FQGNSA in the germline V gene. The CDR3 loop spans 16 amino acids. J was trimmed by 4 bases and V by 5 bases; bases with no gene match: 9. CDR3: CASSRDRGSAGTEAFF. The CDR3 nucleotides read TGTGCCAGCAGCCGGGACAGGGGGAGTGCAGGCACTGAAGCTTTCTTT.

The chain's CDR3 is CASSSRGGSAYEQYF. The CDR3 nucleotides are TGTGCCAGCAGCTCGAGGGGCGGGAGTGCCTACGAGCAGTACTTC. The chain carries TRBV9 and TRBJ2-7; 7 nucleotides agree with TRBD2. This CDR3 has 15 residues. Per the germline V gene, CDR1 is SGDLS and CDR2 is YYNGEE. V was clipped by 4 bases and J by 2 bases; unmatched bases: 9.

The chain combines TRBV24-1 with TRBJ2-7; possible D gene TRBD2, 6 bases. The germline V and J ends were trimmed by 4 bases and 0 bases, with 12 bases remaining between them. Germline V gene lookup returns CDR1 KGHDR and CDR2 SFDVKD. There are 15 residues in the CDR3. The CDR3 reads CATSDPRDFSYEQYF. The DNA of the CDR3 is TGTGCCACCAGTGACCCTCGGGACTTCTCCTACGAGCAGTACTTC.

This clone has only one observation. The rearrangement joins TRBV10-1 to TRBJ1-1; weak D call: TRBD1 (5 bases). Germline V gene lookup returns CDR1 WNHNN and CDR2 SYGVQD (reference sequence). V gave up 1 base and J gave up 1 base, with 13 bases separating them. The CDR3 has 16 residues. Written as DNA, the CDR3 is TGCGCCAGCAGTGAGTGTAAGGGGATCAAGAACACTGAAGCTTTCTTT. It codes for CASSECKGIKNTEAFF.

This clone was recorded only once. The genes are TRBV3-1 (or the pseudogene TRBV3-2) and TRBJ2-1; 9 bases agree with TRBD2. The CDR3 has 15 amino acids. Germline trimming cut 5 bases from V and 8 bases from J; bases unmatched to any gene: 10. Germline CDR1 and CDR2: LGHDT and YNNKEL (reference sequence). The CDR3 DNA follows: TGTGCCAGCAGCGTCGGAGTAGCGGGAGTTTATGAGCAGTTCTTC. This translates into CASSVGVAGVYEQFF.

This chain uses TRBV7-3 with TRBJ2-2; unclear D gene. Germline V lookup: CDR1 SGHTA, CDR2 FQGTGA. The CDR3 length is 13 residues. Trimming took 5 bases from V and 8 from J, leaving 12 bases between them. The CDR3 region has the DNA TGTGCCAGCAGCAAAGACCTGACTGGGGAGCTGTTTTTT. The encoded protein is CASSKDLTGELFF.

The chain is built from TRBV5-5 and TRBJ1-6; D might be TRBD1 (6 bases). CDR3 size: 14 residues. Germline V gives CDR1 SGHKS, CDR2 YYEKEE (reference sequence). Trimming removed 6 bases at V and 12 bases at J, with 19 bases between. The CDR3 DNA reads as TGTGCCAGCACGCGAACAGGGATAGTGGAACCCCTCCACTTT. Translation gives CASTRTGIVEPLHF.

This clone was seen more than once but under ten times. The genes are TRBV12-3 or TRBV12-4 and TRBJ2-7; 14 bases agree with TRBD2. V was pared by 8 bases and J by 6 bases, with 0 bases of the junction left unmatched. This CDR3 spans 12 amino acids. CDR3 DNA: TGTGCCAGCGGACTAGCGGGAGGCGAGCAGTACTTC. This sequence encodes CASGLAGGEQYF.

The gene calls are TRBV4-1 and TRBJ2-1; 10 bases match TRBD1. This CDR3 region has 16 residues. Looked up from germline, CDR1 is MGHRA and CDR2 is YSYEKL. V was clipped by 3 bases and J by 6 bases; unmatched bases: 8. Here the CDR3 reads CASSHLLGQGINEQFF. CDR3 DNA: TGCGCCAGCAGCCACCTCCTGGGACAGGGGATCAATGAGCAGTTCTTC.

V and J are TRBV2 and TRBJ1-2; weak D call: TRBD1 (5 bases). V lost 4 bases and J 4 bases, leaving 7 bases between the germline ends. CDR3 length equals 12 residues. Germline V gene data show CDR1 as SNHLY and CDR2 as FYNNEI. CDR3 in amino acids: CASSVDSYGYTF. CDR3 coding DNA: TGTGCCAGCAGTGTTGACAGCTATGGCTACACCTTC.

The sample holds one count of this clone. The CDR3 DNA follows: TGTGCCTGGAGTGTACCTGGGACAGGGGACGGCTACACCTTC. Amino acid sequence: CAWSVPGTGDGYTF. The V and J genes are TRBV30 and TRBJ1-2; 10 nucleotides match TRBD1. The J segment lost 8 bases and the V segment lost 0 bases, leaving 6 bases of the junction unmatched. Germline V gives CDR1 GTSNPN, CDR2 SVGIG (reference sequence). The CDR3 is made up of 14 amino acids. Full variable domain (rest looked up from reference TRBV30 and TRBJ1-2): SQTIHQWPATLVQPVGSPLSLECTVEGTSNPNLYWYRQAAGRGLQLLFYSVGIGQISSEVPQNLSASRPQDRQFILSSKKLLLSDSGFYLCAWSVPGTGDGYTFGSGTRLTVV.

V gene TRBV13 combines with J gene TRBJ2-3; the match to TRBD2 covers 7 bases. The CDR3 is made up of 15 amino acids. Germline V gene sequence: CDR1 PRHDT, CDR2 FYEKMQ (reference sequence). Germline trimming cut 5 bases from V and 0 bases from J; bases unmatched to any gene: 5. The CDR3 region is CASSHSGGSTDTQYF. The CDR3 DNA reads as TGTGCCAGCAGCCATTCCGGGGGGAGCACAGATACGCAGTATTTT.

This chain joins TRBV19 and TRBJ2-3; TRBD1 might be the D (6 bases). Germline CDR1 is LNHDA and CDR2 is SQIVND (reference sequence). V lost 3 bases, J lost 2 bases, and 9 bases lay in between. CDR3 length: 14 residues. This CDR3 is CASSIGQNTDTQYF. The CDR3 nucleotides read TGTGCCAGTAGTATCGGACAGAACACAGATACGCAGTATTTT. The variable domain in full, with the rest retrieved from reference TRBV19 and TRBJ2-3, is DGGITQSPKYLFRKEGQNVTLSCEQNLNHDAMYWYRQDPGQGLRLIYYSQIVNDFQKGDIAEGYSVSREKKESFPLTVTSAQKNPTAFYLCASSIGQNTDTQYFGPGTRLTVL.